These 25 T cell receptor beta chains were all obtained from the same sample, sequenced in a study of blood T cell repertoires in COVID-19. Repertoires were generated with immunoSEQ multiplex PCR, while TCRdb's copy carries only in-frame clones and drops some. This sample has approximately 300,000 clones, with 90% found just once. Sequenced input: PBMCs or T cells enriched from blood (not recorded which). The receptors derive from a man between 60 and 70 years old who had recovered from COVID-19.

The V and J genes are TRBV10-3 and TRBJ1-2; no clear D gene. The V end was cut by 4 bases, the J end by 2 bases, with 5 bases between. The CDR3 extends over 12 amino acids. Germline V gene lookup returns CDR1 ENHRY and CDR2 SYGVKD. CDR3 DNA: TGTGCCATCAGTGGGCAGAACTATGGCTACACCTTC. This translates into CAISGQNYGYTF.

This chain joins TRBV5-4 and TRBJ1-1; the D gene is possibly TRBD1 (6 bases). The V gene's germline CDR1 is SGHNT and CDR2 YYREEE (reference sequence). This CDR3 spans 14 amino acids. Trimming cost V 3 bases and J 1 base, with 10 bases left between them. CDR3 coding DNA: TGTGCCAGCAGCTACCGGACAGCGAACACTGAAGCTTTCTTT. Its protein product is CASSYRTANTEAFF.

The gene calls are TRBV5-1 and TRBJ1-1, with D possibly TRBD1 on 6 matching bases. Per germline, CDR1 SGHRS and CDR2 YFSETQ. The CDR3 runs to 15 residues. V gave up 4 bases and J gave up 0 bases, with 13 bases separating them. CDR3 in amino acids: CASSPVRDMNTEAFF. The DNA for the CDR3 is TGCGCCAGCAGCCCGGTACGGGACATGAACACTGAAGCTTTCTTT.

The chain joins TRBV29-1 to TRBJ2-5; D is perhaps TRBD2 (5 bases). Germline CDR1 and CDR2: SQVTM and ANQGSEA. The CDR3 spans 14 residues. The ends were cut back, 7 bases at V and 0 bases at J, with 15 bases in the middle. This CDR3 reads CSAAGRLYQETQYF. The CDR3 coding sequence is TGCAGCGCGGCGGGCAGACTATACCAAGAGACCCAGTACTTC. The full variable domain, rest sourced from reference TRBV29-1 and TRBJ2-5, is SAVISQKPSRDICQRGTSLTIQCQVDSQVTMMFWYRQQPGQSLTLIATANQGSEATYESGFVIDKFPISRPNLTFSTLTVSNMSPEDSSIYLCSAAGRLYQETQYFGPGTRLLVL.

The chain couples TRBV5-4 to TRBJ2-1; 7 nucleotides agree with TRBD2. J gave up 6 bases and V 4 bases, and 10 bases lay outside the gene matches. CDR3 size: 15 residues. Germline CDR1 is SGHNT and CDR2 is YYREEE (reference sequence). CDR3 region: CASSPRAPGGNEQFF. The CDR3 DNA follows: TGTGCCAGCAGCCCACGAGCGCCGGGGGGCAATGAGCAGTTCTTC. The full variable domain, with the rest looked up from reference TRBV5-4 and TRBJ2-1, is ETGVTQSPTHLIKTRGQQVTLRCSSQSGHNTVSWYQQALGQGPQFIFQYYREEENGRGNFPPRFSGLQFPNYSSELNVNALELDDSALYLCASSPRAPGGNEQFFGPGTRLTVL.

The chain combines TRBV4-1 with TRBJ1-5, with a weak D call TRBD1 (5 bases). This CDR3 comprises 15 residues. Looked up from germline, CDR1 is MGHRA and CDR2 is YSYEKL. V was trimmed by 4 bases and J by 6 bases, leaving 16 bases between them. CDR3 residues: CASSPTGGVSQPQHF. CDR3 sequence (DNA): TGCGCCAGCAGCCCGACCGGGGGGGTTTCTCAGCCCCAGCATTTT.

The V gene is TRBV9, the J gene TRBJ2-7, with D possibly matching TRBD1 (6 bases). This CDR3 has 15 amino acids. Per germline, CDR1 SGDLS and CDR2 YYNGEE. V lost 0 bases and J lost 2, with 12 bases in between. CDR3 nucleotide sequence: TGTGCCAGCAGCGTAGCGTCAGGGGATCCCTACGAGCAGTACTTC. Translation gives CASSVASGDPYEQYF.

The chain couples TRBV2 to TRBJ1-4; 7 bases align to TRBD1. V lost 4 bases and J lost 3; bases outside the gene matches: 11. The germline V gene has CDR1 SNHLY and CDR2 FYNNEI. The CDR3 totals 17 residues. The CDR3 here is CASSGLTGRSANEKLFF. CDR3 DNA sequence: TGTGCCAGCAGTGGTTTGACAGGGCGGTCAGCTAATGAAAAACTGTTTTTT. The full variable domain, in which reference TRBV2 and TRBJ1-4 provide the parts outside the CDR3, is EPEVTQTPSHQVTQMGQEVILRCVPISNHLYFYWYRQILGQKVEFLVSFYNNEISEKSEIFDDQFSVERPDGSNFTLKIRSTKLEDSAMYFCASSGLTGRSANEKLFFGSGTQLSVL.

This chain links TRBV19 with TRBJ1-5; maybe TRBD1 (6 bases). The CDR3 spans 16 residues. Germline CDR1 reads LNHDA; CDR2 reads SQIVND (reference sequence). V was cut by 7 bases and J by 2 bases, with 18 bases left in between. As DNA, the CDR3 is TGTGCCAGTAATGGGGAACAGGGAGTAGGCAATCAGCCCCAGCATTTT. Encoded protein: CASNGEQGVGNQPQHF. Based on the CDR3 plus reference TRBV19 and TRBJ1-5, the full variable domain is DGGITQSPKYLFRKEGQNVTLSCEQNLNHDAMYWYRQDPGQGLRLIYYSQIVNDFQKGDIAEGYSVSREKKESFPLTVTSAQKNPTAFYLCASNGEQGVGNQPQHFGDGTRLSIL.

The chain uses TRBV7-9 and TRBJ2-4, with 7 nucleotides matching TRBD1. Germline CDR1 SEHNR, CDR2 FQNEAQ (reference sequence). The CDR3 spans 14 residues. Unmatched junction bases numbered 7, after V lost 5 bases and J lost 6 bases. Here the CDR3 DNA reads TGTGCCAGCAGCCCTGACAGGGTGGTAAACATTCAGTACTTC. Translation: CASSPDRVVNIQYF.

This rearrangement joins TRBV20-1 to TRBJ1-2; possibly TRBD1 for D (5 bases). The CDR3 is made up of 15 amino acids. Germline CDR1 reads DFQATT; CDR2 reads SNEGSKA (reference sequence). The germline V and J ends were trimmed by 3 bases and 6 bases, with 20 bases remaining between them. CDR3 nucleotides: TGCAGTGCTAGTCCCCCAGACAGAATAGTAGATGGCTACACCTTC. This translates into CSASPPDRIVDGYTF.

This rearrangement joins TRBV4-2 to TRBJ1-4; D gene unclear. The CDR3 spans 15 residues. From germline, CDR1 is LGHNA and CDR2 YNFKEQ. V was trimmed by 0 bases and J by 2 bases, leaving 7 bases between them. This chain's CDR3 is CASSQDRGTNEKLFF. The CDR3, as DNA: TGTGCCAGCAGCCAAGATCGGGGTACTAATGAAAAACTGTTTTTT.

CDR3 sequence: CASSSSGRGEDEQYF. The CDR3 nucleotides are TGTGCCAGCAGCAGTAGCGGGAGAGGCGAAGACGAGCAGTACTTC. The gene calls are TRBV13 and TRBJ2-7; 9 nucleotides agree with TRBD2. Germline lookup yields CDR1 PRHDT and CDR2 FYEKMQ (reference sequence). V dropped 5 bases and J dropped 5; count of bases not matched to a gene: 10. The CDR3 is made up of 15 amino acids.

The chain couples TRBV4-2 to TRBJ2-3, with 9 bases fitting TRBD2. This CDR3 is 19 amino acids long. V was clipped by 0 bases and J by 0 bases; unmatched bases: 10. CDR1 is LGHNA and CDR2 is YNFKEQ in the germline V gene. The CDR3 coding sequence is TGTGCCAGCAGCCAAGATTCCCACCTAGCGGGATCTAGCACAGATACGCAGTATTTT. Translated: CASSQDSHLAGSSTDTQYF.

The V gene is TRBV6-4, the J gene TRBJ1-1; possible D gene TRBD1, 5 bases. Trimming pared 6 bases from V and 3 bases from J, leaving 17 bases between. The germline CDR1 and CDR2 sequences are MRHNA and SNTAGT. This CDR3 is built from 15 residues. CDR3 sequence: CASRGGTIGDTEAFF. In DNA, the CDR3 is TGTGCCAGCAGGGGGGGAACCATCGGGGACACTGAAGCTTTCTTT.

A note on this clone: A junction end diverges from the germline sequence, so it may reflect a read error. The chain links TRBV7-9 to TRBJ2-4; the D gene is possibly TRBD2 (5 bases). The germline V gene has CDR1 SEHNR and CDR2 FQNEAQ (reference sequence). This CDR3 contains 12 residues. The CDR3 here is CASSLAGGLVYF. CDR3 nucleotides: TGTGCCAGCAGCTTAGCAGGAGGATTAGTGTATTTC. Variable domain in full (rest from reference TRBV7-9 and TRBJ2-4): DTGVSQNPRHKITKRGQNVTFRCDPISEHNRLYWYRQTLGQGPEFLTYFQNEAQLEKSRLLSDRFSAERPKGSFSTLEIQRTEQGDSAMYLCASSLAGGLVYFGAGTRLSVL.

The chain recombines TRBV24-1 with TRBJ2-4, with TRBD2 matching over 7 bases. From germline, CDR1 is KGHDR and CDR2 SFDVKD. The CDR3 covers 13 residues. The trim removed 5 bases at V and 8 bases at J, leaving 5 bases unmatched. This CDR3 reads CATSAKGRDIQYF. The CDR3 DNA sequence: TGTGCCACCAGTGCAAAGGGGAGGGACATTCAGTACTTC.

The chain couples TRBV6-2 or TRBV6-3 to TRBJ2-7; D gene uncertain. The CDR3 contains 13 residues. V was clipped by 2 bases and J by 1 base, with 6 bases between them. Germline CDR1 is MNHEY and CDR2 is SVGEGT. The CDR3 spells CASSYGDSYEQYF. DNA for the CDR3: TGTGCCAGCAGTTACGGAGATTCCTACGAGCAGTACTTC.

The rearrangement links TRBV2 to TRBJ1-3, with 8 bases lining up with TRBD1. V dropped 6 bases and J dropped 6; count of bases not matched to a gene: 4. This CDR3 comprises 13 residues. CDR1 SNHLY and CDR2 FYNNEI come from the germline V gene. CDR3 nucleotide sequence: TGTGCCAGCAGGTGGACAGGGCTAAACACCATATATTTT. This gives the protein CASRWTGLNTIYF. The variable domain in full, with the rest retrieved from reference TRBV2 and TRBJ1-3, is EPEVTQTPSHQVTQMGQEVILRCVPISNHLYFYWYRQILGQKVEFLVSFYNNEISEKSEIFDDQFSVERPDGSNFTLKIRSTKLEDSAMYFCASRWTGLNTIYFGEGSWLTVV.

The chain recombines TRBV2 with TRBJ1-1, with a possible D match to TRBD1 (5 bases). V was cut by 4 bases and J by 6 bases, with 9 bases left in between. Germline assignment: CDR1 SNHLY and CDR2 FYNNEI. CDR3 length: 12 residues. The CDR3 sequence is CASSVRGSEAFF. CDR3 bases: TGTGCCAGCAGTGTAAGGGGATCTGAAGCTTTCTTT.

The genes are TRBV5-4 and TRBJ2-1; TRBD2 matches 7 bases. CDR3 size: 15 residues. Germline CDR1 reads SGHNT; CDR2 reads YYREEE (reference sequence). With V trimmed by 1 base and J by 8 bases, 9 bases remained unmatched. The CDR3 protein is CASSLRGGSADEQFF. The CDR3 region has the DNA TGTGCCAGCAGCTTGAGGGGCGGGAGTGCGGATGAGCAGTTCTTC. The whole variable domain, remainder taken from reference TRBV5-4 and TRBJ2-1, is ETGVTQSPTHLIKTRGQQVTLRCSSQSGHNTVSWYQQALGQGPQFIFQYYREEENGRGNFPPRFSGLQFPNYSSELNVNALELDDSALYLCASSLRGGSADEQFFGPGTRLTVL.

CDR3 in amino acids: CASSITPGGGPPGGTQYF. CDR3 sequence (DNA): TGTGCCAGTAGTATTACCCCAGGCGGGGGGCCCCCGGGAGGTACGCAGTATTTT. The J gene is TRBJ2-3, the V gene TRBV19, with 8 positions matching TRBD2. V was pared by 3 bases and J by 8 bases, with 19 bases of the junction left unmatched. The CDR3 is made up of 18 amino acids. CDR1 is LNHDA and CDR2 is SQIVND in the germline V gene (reference sequence).

V gene TRBV5-4 combines with J gene TRBJ1-6; a weak D match, TRBD1 (6 bases). Deletions cut 5 bases from V and 4 bases from J, with 10 bases between. Per the germline V gene, CDR1 is SGHNT and CDR2 is YYREEE (reference sequence). The CDR3 consists of 14 residues. CDR3 in amino acids: CASRDGQYNSPLHF. The CDR3 nucleotides read TGTGCCAGCAGGGATGGACAGTATAATTCACCCCTCCACTTT.

This sequence joins TRBV4-2 and TRBJ1-6, with a possible D match to TRBD1 (6 bases). V was trimmed by 0 bases and J by 9 bases, leaving 15 bases between them. The CDR3 loop spans 16 amino acids. Germline V gene data show CDR1 as LGHNA and CDR2 as YNFKEQ. The CDR3: CASSQDRAKGGSPLHF. The DNA of the CDR3 is TGTGCCAGCAGCCAAGACCGGGCAAAAGGGGGTTCACCCCTCCACTTT.

The chain employs TRBV9 and TRBJ1-1, with 9 bases matching TRBD1. CDR3 size: 16 residues. The ends lost 3 bases at V and 3 bases at J; junction bases unmatched: 9. The germline gives CDR1 SGDLS, CDR2 YYNGEE. The DNA of the CDR3 is TGTGCCAGCAGCGGACAACAGGGGGCAGGCGACACTGAAGCTTTCTTT. Encoded protein: CASSGQQGAGDTEAFF.